What follows describes a single T cell receptor (beta chain). The sample belongs to a study of CD8+ T cells in alopecia areata. Across the study: Severity scoring for treated patients was based on the percentage of affected scalp area.

As the sequencing template, cDNA was produced by extracting RNA and reverse transcribing it. Data came from immunoSEQ multiplex PCR; TCRdb stores just in-frame clones and leaves some out. The data hold around 110,000 clones, with roughly 84% observed a single time. There are 14 residues in the CDR3. The trim removed 3 bases at V and 1 base at J, leaving 2 bases unmatched. Germline V CDR1 and CDR2: LGHNA, YSLEER. As to treatment: oral pan-JAK inhibitor, 5-10 mg twice daily. The specimen comprised CD8+ T cells sorted from blood, sampled at week 24, from a patient treated with tofacitinib. The genes are TRBV4-3 and TRBJ2-7; 8 bases are a match to TRBD1. The receptor was isolated from a human donor with alopecia areata. The CDR3 here is CASSQDRASYEQYF. Here the CDR3 DNA reads TGCGCCAGCAGCCAGGACAGGGCGTCCTACGAGCAGTACTTC.